Reported below is one T cell receptor (beta chain). The antigen is not known. These data belong to a study of neoadjuvant anti-PD-1 for oral cavity cancer. The CDR3 runs to 10 residues. Germline assignment: CDR1 SGHTA and CDR2 FQGTGA. The V end was cut by 10 bases, the J end by 6 bases, with 8 bases between. Points from the study as a whole: With a few patients per group, TCR findings need larger cohorts.

Only in-frame clones appear in the TCRdb table, and some are missing; sequencing was by immunoSEQ multiplex PCR. The sample records roughly 67,000 clones, around 88% being singletons. The sequencing used PBMCs, collected before nivolumab (anti-PD-1) treatment. This chain uses TRBV7-3 with TRBJ2-3; D unresolved. This clonotype was sampled from a person aged 35-80 years with oral cavity squamous cell carcinoma. CDR3 sequence: CATSGDTQYF. CDR3 nucleotides: TGTGCCACCTCTGGGGATACGCAGTATTTT.